The 14 T cell receptor beta chains presented below share a single source sample, sequenced in a study of cytomegalovirus exposure and HLA in healthy donors. Researchers ran the PCR with 60 Vbeta and 13 Jbeta primers. Here immunoSEQ multiplex PCR was the method, and the copy in TCRdb shows in-frame clones only, minus some. The sample has around 70,000 clones, 70% to 90% seen once; the top ten hold 2%. The material sequenced was PBMCs. Source of these receptors: a young woman in good health and CMV-seronegative.

The V gene is TRBV5-4, the J gene TRBJ2-2; D may be TRBD1 (7 bases). Germline loops: CDR1 SGHNT, CDR2 YYREEE (reference sequence). This CDR3 is built from 15 residues. V lost 1 base and J 6 bases, leaving 13 bases between the germline ends. DNA for the CDR3: TGTGCCAGCAGCTTGAGGCAGGGGGGCTCCGGGGAGCTGTTTTTT. The encoded protein is CASSLRQGGSGELFF.

The chain carries TRBV7-9 and TRBJ2-1; 12 bases match TRBD2. The CDR3 covers 17 residues. The V and J ends lost 3 bases and 9 bases, in that order; junction bases with no gene match: 12. Looked up from germline, CDR1 is SEHNR and CDR2 is FQNEAQ (reference sequence). As DNA, the CDR3 is TGTGCCAGCAGCTTCCTTCTAGCGGGAGGGCCGTGGGGTGAGCAGTTCTTC. Its translation: CASSFLLAGGPWGEQFF.

This clone was picked up one time. The genes are TRBV28 and TRBJ1-6; 7 bases fit TRBD1. V gave up 4 bases and J gave up 8 bases; unmatched junction bases: 8. Germline V gene sequence: CDR1 MDHEN, CDR2 SYDVKM. CDR3 size: 15 residues. The CDR3 nucleotides are TGTGCCAGCAGTTCCCTGACAGGGATGGATTCACCCCTCCACTTT. Its protein product is CASSSLTGMDSPLHF. Together with reference TRBV28 and TRBJ1-6, the CDR3 gives the full variable domain: DVKVTQSSRYLVKRTGEKVFLECVQDMDHENMFWYRQDPGLGLRLIYFSYDVKMKEKGDIPEGYSVSREKKERFSLILESASTNQTSMYLCASSSLTGMDSPLHFGNGTRLTVT.

V is TRBV11-3 and J is TRBJ1-1, with a tentative D call TRBD1 (5 bases). Germline values: CDR1 SGHNT, CDR2 YENEEA. Trimming took 0 bases from V and 0 from J, leaving 11 bases between them. The CDR3 loop spans 16 amino acids. The CDR3 is CASSLDQGGMNTEAFF. CDR3 bases: TGTGCCAGCAGCTTAGATCAGGGTGGCATGAACACTGAAGCTTTCTTT.

This chain uses TRBV10-3 with TRBJ2-1; 11 nucleotides line up with TRBD2. Germline trimming cut 6 bases from V and 7 bases from J; bases unmatched to any gene: 11. Germline V lookup: CDR1 ENHRY, CDR2 SYGVKD. This CDR3 has 16 residues. CDR3 residues: CAISPATSGSGNEQFF. Written as DNA, the CDR3 is TGTGCCATCAGCCCGGCTACTAGCGGGAGTGGGAATGAGCAGTTCTTC.

The genes are TRBV6-5 and TRBJ2-1; TRBD2 matches 7 bases. The CDR3 is 15 amino acids. J gave up 5 bases and V 2 bases, and 6 bases lay outside the gene matches. The germline V gene has CDR1 MNHEY and CDR2 SVGAGI. The CDR3 spells CASSYSGVLHNEQFF. CDR3 nucleotide sequence: TGTGCCAGCAGTTACAGCGGGGTGCTCCACAATGAGCAGTTCTTC.

This chain joins TRBV9 and TRBJ2-1, with 7 nucleotides matching TRBD2. Unmatched junction bases numbered 5, after V lost 0 bases and J lost 5 bases. Germline V gene data show CDR1 as SGDLS and CDR2 as YYNGEE. The CDR3 sequence is 15 residues long. This CDR3 reads CASSVVAGDHNEQFF. Here the CDR3 DNA reads TGTGCCAGCAGCGTAGTTGCGGGAGACCACAATGAGCAGTTCTTC.

V and J are TRBV4-3 and TRBJ2-7; 7 positions agree with TRBD1. V dropped 1 base and J dropped 1; count of bases not matched to a gene: 10. The CDR3 length is 17 residues. Germline CDR1 is LGHNA and CDR2 is YSLEER. In nucleotides, the CDR3 is TGCGCCAGCAGCCAAGTTTTAGGGACAGTAAAATCCTACGAGCAGTACTTC. It translates to CASSQVLGTVKSYEQYF.

The V gene is TRBV28, the J gene TRBJ2-7, with 7 bases aligning to TRBD1. CDR3 size: 15 residues. Germline-derived CDR1 and CDR2 are MDHEN and SYDVKM. J gave up 3 bases and V 6 bases, and 11 bases lay outside the gene matches. CDR3 sequence reads: CASSRRQGRGYEQYF. The CDR3 nucleotides are TGTGCCAGCAGCCGTAGACAGGGAAGGGGCTACGAGCAGTACTTC.

This clone was seen once. The V gene is TRBV23-1, the J gene TRBJ2-2; TRBD1 matches 8 bases. TRBV23-1 is treated as an ORF (open reading frame) with a function not yet certain. With 7 bases clipped from V and 5 bases from J, the junction kept 9 bases outside the gene matches. CDR3 length equals 15 residues. The CDR3 DNA sequence: TGCGCCAGCACCCCGGACAGGGTAAGAACCGGGGAGCTGTTTTTT. Translating it yields CASTPDRVRTGELFF.

The rearrangement uses TRBV5-1 and TRBJ2-7; 9 bases are a match to TRBD1. The CDR3 runs 15 residues. V shed 0 bases, J shed 2 bases, and the junction held 3 bases outside the gene matches. Germline V gene sequence: CDR1 SGHRS, CDR2 YFSETQ. This chain's CDR3 is CASSLEGQGTYEQYF. The CDR3 DNA reads TGCGCCAGCAGCTTGGAGGGACAGGGCACCTACGAGCAGTACTTC.

This chain joins TRBV6-5 and TRBJ1-1; possibly TRBD1 for D (6 bases). V was cut by 2 bases and J by 13 bases, with 17 bases left in between. Germline CDR1 MNHEY, CDR2 SVGAGI. The CDR3 loop spans 13 amino acids. The CDR3 sequence: CASSYDRNGRDFF. CDR3 nucleotides: TGTGCCAGCAGTTACGACAGGAACGGTAGGGATTTCTTT.

This chain links TRBV6-5 with TRBJ2-1; 8 nucleotides line up with TRBD1. V lost 1 base to trimming and J lost 7 bases; unmatched junction nucleotides: 6. Germline V lookup: CDR1 MNHEY, CDR2 SVGAGI. The CDR3 spans 15 residues. The CDR3 DNA sequence: TGTGCCAGCAGTTACTATCAGGGGGCGAGGAATGAGCAGTTCTTC. Protein sequence: CASSYYQGARNEQFF.

The chain couples TRBV21-1 to TRBJ2-4; no check of the table's D call, TRBD1, against the DNA was made. TRBV21-1 is shown as a pseudogene. This CDR3 region has 15 residues. CDR3 residues: CASSKARDRGYIQYF. CDR3 sequence (DNA): TGTGCCAGCAGCAAAGCGCGGGACAGGGGGTACATTCAGTACTTC.